This T cell receptor (beta chain) was obtained from a study of Ad26.COV2.S vaccination and SARS-CoV-2 variants. About the research overall: Ad26.COV2.S shots went into the muscle once or twice, 56 days apart.

This sample's treatment: over 15 received Ad26.COV2.S at low or high dose, single or two shots; several received placebo; per-sample allocation not given. All samples were drawn on day 63, counting from the first vaccine or placebo injection. An adult aged 18-55 years in Boston served as the donor. The repertoire was sequenced with immunoSEQ multiplex PCR; TCRdb's copy has only in-frame clones and lacks some. The sample shows roughly 240,000 clones, around 89% of them seen only once. Germline CDR1 is SNHLY and CDR2 is FYNNEI. The trim removed 6 bases at V and 6 bases at J, leaving 5 bases unmatched. The CDR3 contains 15 residues.

This specimen was peripheral blood, taken in a trial of Ad26.COV2.S vaccine versus placebo. The chain has TRBV2 and TRBJ2-1, with 13 bases lining up with TRBD2. The receptor's source is a person aged 18-60 years who received the Ad26.COV2.S COVID-19 vaccine or a placebo. The chain's CDR3 is CASSATSGGANEQFF. Written as DNA, the CDR3 is TGTGCCAGCAGCGCCACTAGCGGGGGGGCCAATGAGCAGTTCTTC.